The clone carrying this TCR beta chain was picked up a small number of times. Alongside a J-beta primer mix, a sample-barcoded 5' primer served in a second PCR lasting about 7 to 12 cycles. TCRdb re-analysed the 5' RACE reads in MiXCR, keeping a single row per CDR3 protein. The sample contains roughly 680,000 distinct CDR3 sequences, 52% of which appear only once. The CDR3 extends over 12 amino acids. Germline loops: CDR1 MNHEY, CDR2 SMNVEV (reference sequence). The V and J ends lost 1 base and 6 bases respectively, with 4 bases between them. These data come from a study of blood T cells in healthy people across ages.

This rearrangement joins TRBV27 to TRBJ2-1; D remains ambiguous. The TCR was taken from an elderly woman in good health. Material: blood. The CDR3 nucleotides read TGTGCCAGCAGTTTATACACCAATGAGCAGTTCTTC. Protein sequence: CASSLYTNEQFF.